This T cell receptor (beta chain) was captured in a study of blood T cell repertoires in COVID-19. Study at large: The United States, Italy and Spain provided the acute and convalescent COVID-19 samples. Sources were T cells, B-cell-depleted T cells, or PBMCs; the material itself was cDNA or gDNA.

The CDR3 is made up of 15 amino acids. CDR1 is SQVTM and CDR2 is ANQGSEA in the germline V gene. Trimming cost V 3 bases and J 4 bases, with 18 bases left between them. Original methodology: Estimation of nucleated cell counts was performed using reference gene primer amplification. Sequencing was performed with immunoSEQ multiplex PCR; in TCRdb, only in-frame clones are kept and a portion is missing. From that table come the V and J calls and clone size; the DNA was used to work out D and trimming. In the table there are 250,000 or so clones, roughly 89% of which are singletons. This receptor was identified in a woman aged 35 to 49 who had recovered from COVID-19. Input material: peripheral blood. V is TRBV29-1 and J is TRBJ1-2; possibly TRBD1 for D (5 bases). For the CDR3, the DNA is TGCAGCGTTGACCAACCCGGACGGCAGGGCTATGGCTACACCTTC. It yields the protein CSVDQPGRQGYGYTF.